This is a list of T cell receptor beta chains from one sample in a study of OX40 agonist ivuxolimab in advanced cancers. Measured with immunoSEQ multiplex PCR; TCRdb has only the in-frame clones, and not every one. The sample has more than 80,000 clones, around 90% seen once. Sequenced material: CD4+ or CD8+ T cells sorted from blood, taken in a trial of the OX40 agonist ivuxolimab. Receptor source: an adult with an advanced solid tumor such as melanoma, head and neck, liver or kidney cancer. The CDR3 runs from the conserved cysteine through the conserved F or W. D genes are given only for firm matches. Not every row has a clone size; where given, it reads once, few, many or a size class.

d_gene,j_gene,abundance,v_gene,CDR3aa,CDR3nt
.,TRBJ2-7,.,TRBV7-2,CASSFTTGYEQYF,TGTGCCAGCAGCTTTACGACAGGCTACGAGCAGTACTTC
TRBD2,TRBJ2-3,.,TRBV9,CASSSRAGGSTDTQYF,TGTGCCAGCAGCTCCCGAGCGGGAGGGAGCACAGATACGCAGTATTTT
.,TRBJ1-5,few,TRBV30,CAWSVSNQPQHF,TGTGCCTGGAGTGTTAGCAATCAGCCCCAGCATTTT
.,TRBJ2-1,.,TRBV10-3,CAISVGSSSYNEQFF,TGTGCCATCAGTGTAGGGTCGAGCTCCTACAATGAGCAGTTCTTC
TRBD1,TRBJ2-2,.,TRBV28,CASSTGQGDTGELFF,TGTGCCAGCAGTACCGGACAGGGAGACACCGGGGAGCTGTTTTTT
.,TRBJ2-2,.,TRBV28,CASSPLGREMTGELFF,TGTGCCAGCAGTCCCCTGGGCAGGGAAATGACCGGGGAGCTGTTTTTT
.,TRBJ1-2,.,TRBV30,CAWSESYGYTF,TGTGCCTGGAGTGAGTCCTATGGCTACACCTTC
TRBD2,TRBJ2-7,.,TRBV6-1,CASSEAGLAGSHEQYF,TGTGCCAGCAGTGAAGCGGGACTAGCGGGATCTCACGAGCAGTACTTC
.,TRBJ1-2,.,TRBV6-6,CASSQDSGGYTF,TGTGCCAGCAGCCAGGACAGTGGGGGCTACACCTTC
.,TRBJ2-2,.,TRBV11-2,CASSSERFTGELFF,TGTGCCAGCAGCTCAGAGCGGTTCACCGGGGAGCTGTTTTTT
.,TRBJ2-2,.,TRBV5-1,CASSFKVGELFF,TGCGCCAGCAGCTTTAAGGTCGGGGAGCTGTTTTTT
.,TRBJ1-5,.,TRBV5-8,CASSFQGGTGLNQPQHF,TGTGCCAGCAGCTTTCAAGGAGGAACAGGACTAAATCAGCCCCAGCATTTT
.,TRBJ2-7,.,TRBV28,CASSLIRQTYEQYF,TGTGCCAGCAGTTTAATTAGGCAGACCTACGAGCAGTACTTC
.,TRBJ2-5,.,TRBV5-1,CASKPGVSGETQYF,TGCGCCAGCAAACCAGGGGTCTCGGGAGAGACCCAGTACTTC
TRBD2,TRBJ2-7,.,TRBV5-4,CASSPDGGGTYEQYF,TGTGCCAGCAGCCCGGATGGGGGAGGGACCTACGAGCAGTACTTC
.,TRBJ2-1,.,TRBV28,CASSSHQGNEQFF,TGTGCCAGCAGTTCTCACCAGGGGAATGAGCAGTTCTTC
TRBD2,TRBJ2-3,.,TRBV28,CAILGGGLAGAMGTDTQYF,TGTGCCATTCTAGGAGGGGGACTAGCGGGAGCCATGGGTACAGATACGCAGTATTTT